One sample yielded the 9 T cell receptor beta chains listed below, sequenced in a study of shared T cell receptors in the human thymus. Clones were sequenced by immunoSEQ multiplex PCR, and TCRdb holds only the in-frame ones, with some missing. The sample consists of about 660,000 clones, 88% of them appearing once. These sequences were also reported in another study, on human thymus T cells.

Source material: thymocytes. The source is a boy under two years old with a congenital heart defect.

This chain joins TRBV6-1 and TRBJ2-3, with D perhaps TRBD1 (6 bases). The CDR3 sequence is 14 residues long. Looked up from germline, CDR1 is MNHNS and CDR2 is SASEGT. V was trimmed by 6 bases and J by 0 bases, leaving 10 bases between them. CDR3 DNA sequence: TGTGCCAGCAGGGGACACTTTAGCACAGATACGCAGTATTTT. Translated, it gives CASRGHFSTDTQYF.

The table lists this clone with a count of one. V usage is TRBV27 and J usage is TRBJ1-5; D is ambiguous. In germline, CDR1 is MNHEY, CDR2 SMNVEV (reference sequence). CDR3 length: 14 amino acids. The V end lost 3 bases, the J end lost 0 bases, and 6 bases lay between the germline ends. The CDR3 nucleotides read TGTGCCAGCAGTTTTACTGATAGCAATCAGCCCCAGCATTTT. Translating gives CASSFTDSNQPQHF.

The V and J genes are TRBV27 and TRBJ2-1, with 7 positions matching TRBD1. Germline V CDR1 and CDR2: MNHEY, SMNVEV (reference sequence). V lost 3 bases and J lost 8; bases outside the gene matches: 10. This CDR3 is built from 15 residues. This CDR3 reads CASSFPGQDTHEQFF. CDR3 nucleotides: TGTGCCAGCAGTTTCCCCGGACAGGATACCCATGAGCAGTTCTTC.

The rearrangement uses TRBV19 and TRBJ2-3, with TRBD2 matching over 10 bases. Per germline, CDR1 LNHDA and CDR2 SQIVND (reference sequence). V was clipped by 4 bases and J by 3 bases; unmatched bases: 19. The CDR3 is made up of 20 amino acids. In nucleotides, the CDR3 is TGTGCCAGTAGTAGGACCCCCCTACCGCTAGCGGGAGTGGGGACAGATACGCAGTATTTT. Translating gives CASSRTPLPLAGVGTDTQYF.

The chain recombines TRBV14 with TRBJ2-1; D possibly corresponds to TRBD2 (5 bases). V shed 0 bases and J shed 3 bases, with 15 bases lying between them. Germline V gene lookup returns CDR1 SGHDN and CDR2 FVKESK. The CDR3 loop spans 17 amino acids. The CDR3 nucleotides read TGTGCCAGCAGCCAAGACAGCGGACCGTCGTACTACAATGAGCAGTTCTTC. Translating it yields CASSQDSGPSYYNEQFF. Variable domain in full (rest from reference TRBV14 and TRBJ2-1): EAGVTQFPSHSVIEKGQTVTLRCDPISGHDNLYWYRRVMGKEIKFLLHFVKESKQDESGMPNNRFLAERTGGTYSTLKVQPAELEDSGVYFCASSQDSGPSYYNEQFFGPGTRLTVL.

The genes are TRBV9 and TRBJ1-2, with TRBD1 as a possible D gene (5 bases). The CDR3 consists of 12 residues. Trimming cost V 0 bases and J 7 bases, with 7 bases left between them. Per germline, CDR1 SGDLS and CDR2 YYNGEE. The CDR3: CASSVVGGGYTF. The DNA of the CDR3 is TGTGCCAGCAGCGTAGTGGGGGGTGGCTACACCTTC. Complete variable domain (other parts from reference TRBV9 and TRBJ1-2): DSGVTQTPKHLITATGQRVTLRCSPRSGDLSVYWYQQSLDQGLQFLIQYYNGEERAKGNILERFSAQQFPDLHSELNLSSLELGDSALYFCASSVVGGGYTFGSGTRLTVV.

The chain links TRBV9 to TRBJ2-5, with D possibly matching TRBD1 (5 bases). V lost 3 bases and J lost 7, with 13 bases in between. The CDR3 has 13 amino acids. The germline V gene has CDR1 SGDLS and CDR2 YYNGEE. CDR3 sequence: CASSAPGSATQYF. CDR3 in DNA: TGTGCCAGCAGCGCCCCAGGGTCCGCGACCCAGTACTTC.

J is TRBJ1-5 and V is TRBV19; 8 positions match TRBD1. Germline-derived CDR1 and CDR2 are LNHDA and SQIVND (reference sequence). V gave up 9 bases and J gave up 4 bases; unmatched junction bases: 11. The CDR3 consists of 15 residues. CDR3 region: CASARNRQGNQPQHF. DNA for the CDR3: TGTGCCAGCGCGCGGAATCGACAGGGGAATCAGCCCCAGCATTTT. Filled out from reference TRBV19 and TRBJ1-5, the complete variable domain reads DGGITQSPKYLFRKEGQNVTLSCEQNLNHDAMYWYRQDPGQGLRLIYYSQIVNDFQKGDIAEGYSVSREKKESFPLTVTSAQKNPTAFYLCASARNRQGNQPQHFGDGTRLSIL.

V usage is TRBV14 and J usage is TRBJ2-7; 10 bases agree with TRBD2. Germline V CDR1 and CDR2: SGHDN, FVKESK. The CDR3 contains 20 residues. With 4 bases clipped from V and 5 bases from J, the junction kept 23 bases outside the gene matches. CDR3 loop: CASSPEAGLGRASGSNEQYF. The DNA for the CDR3 is TGTGCCAGCAGCCCGGAAGCGGGTCTCGGGCGTGCTAGCGGGAGTAACGAGCAGTACTTC.